These T cell receptor beta chains were read from a single sample in a study of blood T cell repertoires in COVID-19. Repertoires were generated with immunoSEQ multiplex PCR, while TCRdb's copy carries only in-frame clones and drops some. The table records 150,000 or so clones, around 87% of them present only once. Input material: peripheral blood. These receptors all stem from a man at least 80 years old with acute or convalescent COVID-19. Both conserved end residues are part of each CDR3. The D gene is left open where the match is weak. Clone size, where shown, is once, few, many, or a class for clones that have expanded.

clone_size	v_call	d_call	j_call	cdr3_nt	cdr3_aa
.	TRBV9	.	TRBJ2-7	TGTGCCAGCAGAAGAGGGTCCTACGAGCAGTACTTC	CASRRGSYEQYF
.	TRBV10-3	TRBD1	TRBJ1-1	TGTGCCATCAGAACCGGGACAGCGAACACTGAAGCTTTCTTT	CAIRTGTANTEAFF
.	TRBV18	.	TRBJ1-1	TGTGCCAGCTCACCTCCCAATCAGGGAATAGTTCTCACTGAAGCTTTCTTT	CASSPPNQGIVLTEAFF
.	TRBV18	.	TRBJ2-5	TGTGCCAGCTCGCTAAGAGAAGAGACCCAGTACTTC	CASSLREETQYF
.	TRBV5-1	TRBD1	TRBJ1-4	TGCGCCAGCAGCTTCGGCGGGACAGTTGCAACTAATGAAAAACTGTTTTTT	CASSFGGTVATNEKLFF
.	TRBV7-6	.	TRBJ2-1	TGTGCCAGCAGCTCCCTGGGGGCGGTCTCCTACAATGAGCAGTTCTTC	CASSSLGAVSYNEQFF
few	TRBV7-3	.	TRBJ2-1	TGTGCCAGCAGCCCAAATATTGGACAGGAGCAGTTCTTC	CASSPNIGQEQFF
.	TRBV20-1	.	TRBJ1-1	TGCAGTGCCCAGGGGAATACTGAAGCTTTCTTT	CSAQGNTEAFF
.	TRBV6-2/TRBV6-3	TRBD1	TRBJ2-7	TGTGCCAGCAGTTACTCGGAGAGGGGGCGTCCGTACTTC	CASSYSERGRPYF
.	TRBV3-1/TRBV3-2	.	TRBJ2-3	TGTGCCAGCAGCCAAGGAGTAGCCTCCACAGATACGCAGTATTTT	CASSQGVASTDTQYF
.	TRBV5-4	.	TRBJ1-4	TGTGCCAGCAGCTTGGCCAGGTCAACTAATGAAAAACTGTTTTTT	CASSLARSTNEKLFF
.	TRBV23-1	TRBD2	TRBJ2-1	TGCGCCAGCAGTCAGCGGGAGCGGCGGCGTAGCTCCTACAATGAGCAGTTCTTC	CASSQRERRRSSYNEQFF